The 21 T cell receptor beta chains reported below all come from one sample, sequenced in a study of T-cell reconstitution after alpha-beta-depleted transplantation in children. A TCRbeta library incorporating unique molecular identifiers was prepared. MiXCR, run by TCRdb on the PCR reads, gives a single entry per CDR3 protein. The sample contains 300,000 to 400,000 distinct CDR3 sequences, roughly 14% of which appear only once. Sample: PBMCs, taken from the stem cell graft. These receptor sequences come from a human donor who donated a stem cell graft to a child with Fanconi anemia.

This clonotype has more than one count but fewer than ten. The gene calls are TRBV9 and TRBJ1-1; tentative D call: TRBD1 (6 bases). Trimming removed 0 bases from V and 0 bases from J, with 6 bases in between. CDR3 length: 14 residues. Germline CDR1 and CDR2: SGDLS and YYNGEE. The CDR3 bases are TGTGCCAGCAGCGTAGGGGACATGAACACTGAAGCTTTCTTT. This sequence encodes CASSVGDMNTEAFF.

V is TRBV6-2 or TRBV6-3 and J is TRBJ2-1; TRBD2 aligns across 11 bases. CDR1 and CDR2 (germline): MNHEY, SVGEGT. V shed 5 bases, J shed 7 bases, and the junction held 10 bases outside the gene matches. CDR3 size: 16 residues. DNA for the CDR3: TGTGCCAGCAGTGCTAGCGGGGGGCCGGGCATAAATGAGCAGTTCTTC. Protein product: CASSASGGPGINEQFF.

V usage is TRBV20-1 and J usage is TRBJ2-1; 7 nucleotides align to TRBD2. V dropped 4 bases and J dropped 0; count of bases not matched to a gene: 6. There are 15 residues in the CDR3. Germline V gene data show CDR1 as DFQATT and CDR2 as SNEGSKA (reference sequence). The CDR3 region has the DNA TGCAGTGCTACAGGGCAGCGGGGCTCCTACAATGAGCAGTTCTTC. Its protein product is CSATGQRGSYNEQFF.

A remark on this clonotype: The junction departs from germline at one end; a sequencing error may be responsible. The chain employs TRBV20-1 and TRBJ1-4; maybe TRBD1 (5 bases). Germline values: CDR1 DFQATT, CDR2 SNEGSKA (reference sequence). This CDR3 contains 14 residues. CDR3 coding DNA: TGCAGTGCTAGTAAGGGGAATCCTAAAGAAAAACTGTTTTTT. It translates to CSASKGNPKEKLFF.

This clonotype was found a few times. The chain joins TRBV2 to TRBJ1-5; no reliable D call. Trimming shortened V by 7 bases and J by 5 bases, and 12 bases separated the two germline ends. CDR1 SNHLY and CDR2 FYNNEI come from the germline V gene. The CDR3 totals 13 residues. CDR3 in DNA: TGTGCCAGCAAAAATTTTATGGATCAGCCCCAGCATTTT. Protein sequence: CASKNFMDQPQHF.

This clonotype showed up just a few times. The J gene is TRBJ2-1, the V gene TRBV20-1; TRBD2 aligns across 14 bases. With V trimmed by 6 bases and J by 7 bases, 8 bases remained unmatched. CDR3 size: 15 residues. CDR1 and CDR2 from the germline V gene are DFQATT and SNEGSKA (reference sequence). The CDR3 is CSAGTSGGLKNEQFF. The DNA for the CDR3 is TGCAGTGCAGGGACTAGCGGGGGTCTCAAGAATGAGCAGTTCTTC.

This clonotype was counted at least ten times. The chain is built from TRBV19 and TRBJ1-2, with 7 positions matching TRBD1. The CDR3 sequence is 14 residues long. V shed 7 bases and J 7 bases; nucleotides not matched to a gene: 12. Germline V gives CDR1 LNHDA, CDR2 SQIVND (reference sequence). The CDR3 DNA follows: TGTGCCAGTACCGCCCCGGGACAGCGTCTTGGCTACACCTTC. Protein sequence: CASTAPGQRLGYTF.

This clonotype was detected many times. The gene calls are TRBV5-1 and TRBJ2-1; D uncertain. The CDR3 is made up of 15 amino acids. CDR1 is SGHRS, CDR2 YFSETQ, per germline. Deletions cut 1 base from V and 5 bases from J, with 13 bases between. The CDR3: CASSLTTGANNEQFF. CDR3 nucleotide sequence: TGCGCCAGCAGCTTGACGACTGGAGCGAACAATGAGCAGTTCTTC. Full variable domain (outside the CDR3, taken from reference TRBV5-1 and TRBJ2-1): KAGVTQTPRYLIKTRGQQVTLSCSPISGHRSVSWYQQTPGQGLQFLFEYFSETQRNKGNFPGRFSGRQFSNSRSEMNVSTLELGDSALYLCASSLTTGANNEQFFGPGTRLTVL.

The J gene is TRBJ2-3, the V gene TRBV9; the match to TRBD2 covers 15 bases. V lost 6 bases, J lost 1 base, and 9 bases stayed unmatched. The CDR3 is made up of 18 amino acids. Germline V gene sequence: CDR1 SGDLS, CDR2 YYNGEE. The CDR3 sequence: CASTPGLAGGWGTDTQYF. For the CDR3, the DNA is TGTGCCAGCACCCCCGGACTAGCGGGGGGGTGGGGCACAGATACGCAGTATTTT.

This clonotype has a handful of counts. This rearrangement joins TRBV20-1 to TRBJ2-1; a possible D gene is TRBD2 (7 bases). Germline V gene lookup returns CDR1 DFQATT and CDR2 SNEGSKA (reference sequence). CDR3 length: 14 amino acids. V dropped 2 bases and J dropped 5 bases, with 13 bases sitting between them. For the CDR3, the DNA is TGCAGTGCTAGACGGGGGGCCAAGGACAATGAGCAGTTCTTC. Protein product: CSARRGAKDNEQFF.

This clonotype has a count of ten or more. The chain carries TRBV28 and TRBJ1-1, with D uncertain. Trimming removed 6 bases from V and 0 bases from J, with 8 bases in between. CDR3 size: 13 residues. Germline V CDR1 and CDR2: MDHEN, SYDVKM. CDR3 region: CASRPPVNTEAFF. DNA for the CDR3: TGTGCCAGCAGGCCCCCGGTGAACACTGAAGCTTTCTTT.

This clonotype was seen ten or more times. This chain links TRBV30 with TRBJ2-7; D is ambiguous. The CDR3 sequence is 12 residues long. V shed 0 bases and J shed 0 bases, with 3 bases lying between them. Per the germline V gene, CDR1 is GTSNPN and CDR2 is SVGIG (reference sequence). The CDR3 nucleotides read TGTGCCTGGAGTGTAGCCTCCTACGAGCAGTACTTC. Amino acids: CAWSVASYEQYF.

J is TRBJ2-3 and V is TRBV5-1; TRBD2 agrees at 7 bases. The CDR3 is 14 residues long. With 4 bases clipped from V and 2 bases from J, the junction kept 4 bases outside the gene matches. Looked up from germline, CDR1 is SGHRS and CDR2 is YFSETQ. CDR3 region: CASSVTSITDTQYF. CDR3 nucleotides: TGCGCCAGCAGCGTGACTAGCATCACAGATACGCAGTATTTT.

This clonotype has at least ten counts. V gene TRBV24-1 combines with J gene TRBJ2-1; 10 positions match TRBD1. Germline V lookup: CDR1 KGHDR, CDR2 SFDVKD. This CDR3 comprises 16 residues. The trim removed 3 bases at V and 9 bases at J, leaving 10 bases unmatched. CDR3 sequence: CATSDPGQGREAEQFF. In DNA form, the CDR3 reads TGTGCCACCAGTGATCCGGGACAGGGGAGAGAGGCTGAGCAGTTCTTC.

Turning to this clonotype: An end of the junction differs from the germline gene, which may be a read error. The chain employs TRBV6-5 and TRBJ2-7, with TRBD2 as a possible D gene (6 bases). Germline V CDR1 and CDR2: MNHEY, SVGAGI. This CDR3 has 14 residues. CDR3 protein: CASRYSGSSYEQYF. CDR3 bases: TGTGCCAGCAGGTACTCCGGGAGCTCCTACGAGCAGTACTTC.

The rearrangement joins TRBV12-3 or TRBV12-4 to TRBJ1-4, with unresolved D. V dropped 4 bases and J dropped 7 bases, with 13 bases sitting between them. The CDR3 has 14 residues. The CDR3 DNA sequence: TGTGCCAGCAGTTCTTCCTTTACCGGTGAAAAACTGTTTTTT. Amino acids: CASSSSFTGEKLFF.

CDR3 residues: CASSRLGVEAFF. The CDR3 nucleotides read TGTGCCAGCAGTCGACTGGGGGTTGAAGCTTTCTTT. The rearrangement links TRBV6-2 or TRBV6-3 to TRBJ1-1; tentative D call: TRBD1 (5 bases). CDR1 MNHEY and CDR2 SVGEGT come from the germline V gene. The length of the CDR3 is 12 residues. V lost 5 bases, J lost 7 bases, and 11 bases lay in between.

The table lists this clonotype with many counts. The CDR3 DNA is TGCGCCAGCAGCCAAGCGGTGGGGGGCAGCTTAAACACCATATATTTT. Protein: CASSQAVGGSLNTIYF. The chain links TRBV4-3 to TRBJ1-3; D is perhaps TRBD1 (6 bases). V lost 1 base, J lost 6 bases, and 16 bases lay in between. The CDR3 has 16 residues. Germline V gene data show CDR1 as LGHNA and CDR2 as YSLEER.

The table lists this clonotype with a few counts. The chain has TRBV18 and TRBJ2-5; D is uncertain. Germline CDR1 reads KGHSH; CDR2 reads LQKENI. Trimming left V 3 bases short and J 5 bases short, with 10 bases between. The length of the CDR3 is 13 residues. The CDR3 reads CASSPHTLETQYF. The CDR3, as DNA: TGTGCCAGCTCACCTCACACCTTGGAGACCCAGTACTTC.

Many counts were recorded for this clonotype. The rearrangement links TRBV20-1 to TRBJ1-5; perhaps TRBD1 as D (5 bases). This CDR3 spans 14 amino acids. Trimming pared 0 bases from V and 4 bases from J, leaving 10 bases between. In germline, CDR1 is DFQATT, CDR2 SNEGSKA (reference sequence). CDR3 region: CSARDYRRNQPQHF. Written as DNA, the CDR3 is TGCAGTGCTAGAGATTACAGGAGAAATCAGCCCCAGCATTTT.

This clonotype was counted between two and nine times. The chain combines TRBV7-9 with TRBJ1-1; D unclear. Germline values: CDR1 SEHNR, CDR2 FQNEAQ (reference sequence). Trimming left V 7 bases short and J 5 bases short, with 14 bases between. The CDR3 has 13 amino acids. For the CDR3, the DNA is TGTGCCAGCACCCCTCGCGGGGAGACTGAAGCTTTCTTT. Translation gives CASTPRGETEAFF.